A selection of T cell receptor beta chains follows, all from one sample in a study of T cell responses to AZD1222 COVID-19 vaccine. Here immunoSEQ multiplex PCR was the method, and the copy in TCRdb shows in-frame clones only, minus some. This sample has under 150,000 clones; approximately 87% occur once, and the top ten carry approximately 1.8%. The sample here was peripheral blood, taken 28 days after the second AZD1222 dose. The receptors derive from an adult who received the AZD1222 COVID-19 vaccine. Each CDR3 is given with its conserved first and last residue. The size field is filled for only some rows; it gives once, few, many or a size class.

V: TRBV7-6; size: -; CDR3: CASSSGPAEFF
V: TRBV7-2; size: -; CDR3: CASSFRSGENYGYTF
V: TRBV4-3; size: -; CDR3: CASSRDGDTQYF
V: TRBV7-9; size: -; CDR3: CASSSARDRVVGTGELFF
V: TRBV29-1; size: once; CDR3: CSVLGEYGYTF
V: TRBV29-1; size: -; CDR3: CSVVRGRAETQYF
V: TRBV3-1/TRBV3-2; size: -; CDR3: CASTRQGQNEKLFF
V: TRBV29-1; size: -; CDR3: CSAGSMAAEAFF
V: TRBV7-3; size: -; CDR3: CASRSGRNTEAFF
V: TRBV7-2; size: -; CDR3: CASSLARFTGNEQFF
V: TRBV28; size: -; CDR3: CASSPGGADEKLFF
V: TRBV5-4; size: -; CDR3: CASSLPGRGKRDTEAFF
V: TRBV7-2; size: -; CDR3: CASSLARGGTQYF
V: TRBV5-1; size: few; CDR3: CAGIERQFNTDTQYF
V: TRBV4-1; size: -; CDR3: CASSPGPGETQYF
V: TRBV5-4; size: -; CDR3: CASSLGGTANYGYTF
V: TRBV28; size: -; CDR3: CASSSQGSGNTIYF
V: TRBV28; size: -; CDR3: CASIQPPYGYTF
V: TRBV11-2; size: -; CDR3: CASSLGDGGYEQYF
V: TRBV10-3; size: -; CDR3: CAIGASRAETQYF
V: TRBV10-1; size: -; CDR3: CASSAFGLNTEAFF
V: TRBV19; size: -; CDR3: CASSARTSGVREQYF
V: TRBV15; size: -; CDR3: CATSRDRSQNYGYTF
V: TRBV30; size: once; CDR3: CAWKADTQYF
V: TRBV20-1; size: -; CDR3: CSARGGNTIYF
V: TRBV27; size: -; CDR3: CASKLAGAHEQYF
V: TRBV30; size: -; CDR3: CAWNREINSPLHF
V: TRBV7-2; size: -; CDR3: CASRGQGGQPQHF
V: TRBV29-1; size: -; CDR3: CSVEGGQATINYGYTF
V: TRBV7-6; size: -; CDR3: CASSLTNRVHGYTF
V: TRBV5-1; size: -; CDR3: CASSAPGGSGTDTQYF
V: TRBV5-8; size: -; CDR3: CASSTGHVTGELFF
V: TRBV4-3; size: -; CDR3: CASSQEERTGELFF
V: TRBV6-1; size: -; CDR3: CASSEVRSSGNTIYF
V: TRBV28; size: -; CDR3: CASSLSRGIPGNTIYF
V: TRBV6-5; size: -; CDR3: CASSRDREDTQYF
V: TRBV16; size: once; CDR3: CASSQSSSNYGYTF
V: TRBV5-1; size: -; CDR3: CASSLNQQGYTEAFF
V: TRBV3-1/TRBV3-2; size: -; CDR3: CASSQVGGGPRDTQYF
V: TRBV4-2; size: -; CDR3: CASSQWLADTQYF
V: TRBV6-5; size: once; CDR3: CASSYQGGHSGNTIYF
V: TRBV28; size: -; CDR3: CASSEGFQPQHF
V: TRBV6-1; size: once; CDR3: CASSDTGAVGEKLFF
V: TRBV4-1; size: -; CDR3: CASSQDIRGIYGNTIYF
V: TRBV7-9; size: -; CDR3: CANGRDSGNTIYF
V: TRBV29-1; size: -; CDR3: CSVDSGANVLTF
V: TRBV18; size: -; CDR3: CASSLGLAGTNTGELFF
V: TRBV14; size: -; CDR3: CASSQGVHTEAFF
V: TRBV2; size: -; CDR3: CASIREPQPTEAFF
V: TRBV2; size: -; CDR3: CASSMTGRNRKYGYTF
V: TRBV28; size: -; CDR3: CASSLWGPREQPQHF
V: TRBV25-1; size: -; CDR3: CASSEYTGQQETQYF
V: TRBV6-5; size: -; CDR3: CAGGGLTEAFF
V: TRBV9; size: -; CDR3: CASSEGMNTEAFF
V: TRBV28; size: once; CDR3: CASMQGVGNQPQHF